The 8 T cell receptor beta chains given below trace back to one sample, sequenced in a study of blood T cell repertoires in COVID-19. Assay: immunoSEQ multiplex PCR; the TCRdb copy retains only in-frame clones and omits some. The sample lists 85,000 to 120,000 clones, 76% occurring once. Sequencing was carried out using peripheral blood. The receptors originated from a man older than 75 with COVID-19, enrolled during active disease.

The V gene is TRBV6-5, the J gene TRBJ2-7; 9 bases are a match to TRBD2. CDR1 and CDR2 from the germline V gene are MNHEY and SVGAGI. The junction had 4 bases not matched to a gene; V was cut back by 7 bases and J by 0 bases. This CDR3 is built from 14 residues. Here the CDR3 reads CASKRTSDSYEQYF. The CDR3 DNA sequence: TGTGCCAGCAAAAGGACTAGCGACTCCTACGAGCAGTACTTC.

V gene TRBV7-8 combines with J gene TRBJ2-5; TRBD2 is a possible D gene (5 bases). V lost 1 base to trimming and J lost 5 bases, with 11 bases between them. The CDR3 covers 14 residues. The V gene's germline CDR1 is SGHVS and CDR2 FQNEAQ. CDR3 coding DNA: TGTGCCAGCAGCTTAGGGACTCCCTTGGAGACCCAGTACTTC. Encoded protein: CASSLGTPLETQYF.

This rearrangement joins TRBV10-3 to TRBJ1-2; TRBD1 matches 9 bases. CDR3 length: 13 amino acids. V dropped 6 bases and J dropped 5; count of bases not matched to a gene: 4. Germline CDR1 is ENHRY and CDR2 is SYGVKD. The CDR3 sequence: CAIRAGTGYGYTF. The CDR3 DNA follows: TGTGCCATCAGGGCCGGGACAGGGTATGGCTACACCTTC.

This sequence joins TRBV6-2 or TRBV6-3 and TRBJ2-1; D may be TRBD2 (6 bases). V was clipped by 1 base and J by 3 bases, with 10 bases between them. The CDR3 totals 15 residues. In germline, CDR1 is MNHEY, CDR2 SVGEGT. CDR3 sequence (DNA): TGTGCCAGCAGTTACTGGGGGGACTTCTACAATGAGCAGTTCTTC. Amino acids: CASSYWGDFYNEQFF.

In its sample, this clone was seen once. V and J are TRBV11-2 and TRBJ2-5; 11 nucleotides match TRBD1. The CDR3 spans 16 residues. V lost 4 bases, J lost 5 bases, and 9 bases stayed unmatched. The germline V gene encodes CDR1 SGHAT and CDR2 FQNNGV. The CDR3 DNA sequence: TGTGCCAGCAGCTCTCCGAGGACAGGGGGCCGGGAGACCCAGTACTTC. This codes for CASSSPRTGGRETQYF.

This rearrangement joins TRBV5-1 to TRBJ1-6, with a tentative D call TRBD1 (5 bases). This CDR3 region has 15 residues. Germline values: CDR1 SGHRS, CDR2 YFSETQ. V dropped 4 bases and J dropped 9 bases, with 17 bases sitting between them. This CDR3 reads CASSPGHTGGSPLHF. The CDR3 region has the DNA TGCGCCAGCAGCCCTGGACACACGGGGGGTTCACCCCTCCACTTT.

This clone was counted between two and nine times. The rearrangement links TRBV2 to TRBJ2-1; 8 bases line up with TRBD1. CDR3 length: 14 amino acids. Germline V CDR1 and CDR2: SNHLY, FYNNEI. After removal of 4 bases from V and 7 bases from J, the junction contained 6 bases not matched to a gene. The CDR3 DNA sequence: TGTGCCAGCAGTGGGGGGACAGGTGAAAATGAGCAGTTCTTC. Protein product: CASSGGTGENEQFF.

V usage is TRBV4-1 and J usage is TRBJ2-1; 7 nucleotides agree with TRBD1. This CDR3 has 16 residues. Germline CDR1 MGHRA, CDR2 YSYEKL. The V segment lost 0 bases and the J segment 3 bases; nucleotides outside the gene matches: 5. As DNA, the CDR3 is TGCGCCAGCAGCCAAGACGCGACAGGGTTCTACAATGAGCAGTTCTTC. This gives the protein CASSQDATGFYNEQFF.